This passage covers 21 T cell receptor beta chains from one sample sequenced in a study of blood T cell repertoires in COVID-19. The method was immunoSEQ multiplex PCR; TCRdb's version includes in-frame clones alone and lacks a portion of them. The profile shows under 50,000 clones, about 77% of them singletons. Sequenced material: peripheral blood. The receptors derive from a human donor with active or convalescent COVID-19. The donor label of this sample is uncertain.

The chain employs TRBV5-1 and TRBJ2-7, with 11 bases matching TRBD1. CDR1 is SGHRS and CDR2 is YFSETQ in the germline V gene. The ends lost 7 bases at V and 3 bases at J; junction bases unmatched: 3. CDR3 size: 13 residues. The DNA of the CDR3 is TGCGCCAGCGGGACAGGGGGTCTCTACGAGCAGTACTTC. Protein sequence: CASGTGGLYEQYF.

The J gene is TRBJ1-1, the V gene TRBV19; 12 bases agree with TRBD1. Trimming removed 7 bases from V and 6 bases from J; junction bases left unmatched: 3. The CDR3 loop spans 13 amino acids. The germline V gene has CDR1 LNHDA and CDR2 SQIVND (reference sequence). The CDR3 bases are TGTGCCAGTATGGGGACAGGGGGCCCTGAAGCTTTCTTT. The encoded protein is CASMGTGGPEAFF.

The chain links TRBV23-1 to TRBJ2-3; perhaps TRBD2 as D (5 bases). Being an ORF, TRBV23-1 has a function that is uncertain. Trimming removed 3 bases from V and 1 base from J, with 8 bases in between. The CDR3 runs to 14 residues. CDR3 DNA sequence: TGCGCCAGCAGTCAGGCGGGTCGCACAGATACGCAGTATTTT. Translating it yields CASSQAGRTDTQYF.

Of note for this clone: Other DNA sequences in the same sample also yield this CDR3. V gene TRBV7-2 combines with J gene TRBJ1-5, with D maybe TRBD1 (5 bases). Germline V gene lookup returns CDR1 SGHTA and CDR2 FQGNSA. V was cut by 1 base and J by 4 bases, with 8 bases left in between. The length of the CDR3 is 14 residues. CDR3 region: CASSLERGNQPQHF. CDR3 coding DNA: TGTGCCAGCAGCTTAGAGCGGGGGAATCAGCCCCAGCATTTT.

This clone was detected once. This sample also contains other DNA sequences that code for the same CDR3. The rearrangement links TRBV29-1 to TRBJ2-3; 10 positions agree with TRBD2. In germline, CDR1 is SQVTM, CDR2 ANQGSEA. J was trimmed by 1 base and V by 6 bases; bases with no gene match: 4. There are 14 residues in the CDR3. CDR3 bases: TGCAGCGTAGCCGGGACTAGCGGCACAGATACGCAGTATTTT. Translated: CSVAGTSGTDTQYF.

The rearrangement links TRBV3-1 (or the pseudogene TRBV3-2) to TRBJ2-1; 8 nucleotides agree with TRBD2. With V trimmed by 0 bases and J by 4 bases, 5 bases remained unmatched. This CDR3 has 16 amino acids. Germline V gene lookup returns CDR1 LGHDT and CDR2 YNNKEL (reference sequence). The CDR3 DNA follows: TGTGCCAGCAGCCAAGAGATTAGCGGGGCTTACAATGAGCAGTTCTTC. Protein product: CASSQEISGAYNEQFF.

The chain's CDR3 is CASSRTGSNQPQHF. The DNA of the CDR3 is TGTGCCAGTAGTAGGACAGGGAGCAATCAGCCCCAGCATTTT. This rearrangement joins TRBV19 to TRBJ1-5; 8 nucleotides align to TRBD1. J gave up 1 base and V 4 bases, and 0 bases lay outside the gene matches. The germline V gene encodes CDR1 LNHDA and CDR2 SQIVND (reference sequence). This CDR3 is built from 14 residues.

The chain combines TRBV3-1 (or the pseudogene TRBV3-2) with TRBJ1-4; weak D call: TRBD1 (6 bases). The V end was cut by 2 bases, the J end by 8 bases, with 12 bases between. The CDR3 runs to 14 residues. The V gene's germline CDR1 is LGHDT and CDR2 YNNKEL (reference sequence). The DNA for the CDR3 is TGTGCCAGCAGCCAACAAACAGGGAACGAAAAACTGTTTTTT. This sequence encodes CASSQQTGNEKLFF.

The J gene is TRBJ1-1, the V gene TRBV10-3, with D possibly TRBD1 on 5 matching bases. V was cut by 2 bases and J by 3 bases, with 13 bases left in between. The germline gives CDR1 ENHRY, CDR2 SYGVKD. CDR3 size: 15 residues. The CDR3 sequence: CAISETLAGYTEAFF. CDR3 in DNA: TGTGCCATCAGTGAGACTCTGGCAGGGTACACTGAAGCTTTCTTT.

The gene calls are TRBV24-1 and TRBJ2-5; 7 bases line up with TRBD2. CDR3 size: 15 residues. V gave up 0 bases and J gave up 2 bases; unmatched junction bases: 2. CDR1 is KGHDR, CDR2 SFDVKD, per germline. In nucleotides, the CDR3 is TGTGCCACCAGTGATTTGGCAGCGGGGCAAGAGACCCAGTACTTC. Translation: CATSDLAAGQETQYF.

This chain joins TRBV9 and TRBJ1-2; D gene unclear. Trimming left V 0 bases short and J 2 bases short, with 11 bases between. Germline CDR1 SGDLS, CDR2 YYNGEE. CDR3 length: 15 residues. The CDR3 loop reads CASSVGSEPNYGYTF. The CDR3 DNA is TGTGCCAGCAGCGTAGGGAGTGAACCCAACTATGGCTACACCTTC.

The V call is TRBV18, the J call TRBJ1-1; 9 positions match TRBD1. CDR3 size: 16 residues. CDR1 is KGHSH and CDR2 is LQKENI in the germline V gene. J was trimmed by 4 bases and V by 2 bases; bases with no gene match: 8. Written as DNA, the CDR3 is TGTGCCAGCTCACCATATCCGGGACAGGGAGCCACTGAAGCTTTCTTT. Translated: CASSPYPGQGATEAFF.

The rearrangement links TRBV11-2 to TRBJ2-1, with 12 bases fitting TRBD2. The ends lost 2 bases at V and 4 bases at J; junction bases unmatched: 0. Germline CDR1 and CDR2: SGHAT and FQNNGV. The length of the CDR3 is 15 residues. DNA of the CDR3: TGTGCCAGCAGCTTAACTAGCGGGGGGTACAATGAGCAGTTCTTC. Translated, it gives CASSLTSGGYNEQFF.

The V and J genes are TRBV27 and TRBJ2-7; D possibly corresponds to TRBD2 (7 bases). CDR3 length: 15 amino acids. In germline, CDR1 is MNHEY, CDR2 SMNVEV (reference sequence). The V gene lost 6 bases and the J gene lost 1 base, with 16 bases spanning the gap. This chain's CDR3 is CASRGGADRSYEQYF. DNA of the CDR3: TGTGCCAGCAGGGGGGGGGCGGATCGATCCTACGAGCAGTACTTC.

The chain combines TRBV7-6 with TRBJ1-5; 7 bases line up with TRBD1. Germline loops: CDR1 SGHVS, CDR2 FNYEAQ. There are 15 residues in the CDR3. J lost 2 bases, V lost 3 bases, and 4 bases had no gene match. The CDR3 DNA follows: TGTGCCAGCAGCTTTGGGGACAGAGGCAATCAGCCCCAGCATTTT. This sequence encodes CASSFGDRGNQPQHF. Based on the CDR3 plus reference TRBV7-6 and TRBJ1-5, the full variable domain is GAGVSQSPRYKVTKRGQDVALRCDPISGHVSLYWYRQALGQGPEFLTYFNYEAQQDKSGLPNDRFSAERPEGSISTLTIQRTEQRDSAMYRCASSFGDRGNQPQHFGDGTRLSIL.

In DNA form, the CDR3 reads TGTGCCAGCAGCCTGATTAACAGGGGAGACAATGAGCAGTTCTTC. Translated: CASSLINRGDNEQFF. The genes are TRBV5-4 and TRBJ2-1; 7 positions agree with TRBD1. The CDR3 loop spans 15 amino acids. The J segment lost 5 bases and the V segment lost 4 bases, leaving 9 bases of the junction unmatched. Germline loops: CDR1 SGHNT, CDR2 YYREEE (reference sequence). Using reference TRBV5-4 and TRBJ2-1 for the parts outside the CDR3, the full variable domain is ETGVTQSPTHLIKTRGQQVTLRCSSQSGHNTVSWYQQALGQGPQFIFQYYREEENGRGNFPPRFSGLQFPNYSSELNVNALELDDSALYLCASSLINRGDNEQFFGPGTRLTVL.

The gene calls are TRBV10-1 and TRBJ2-5, with 11 bases lining up with TRBD1. Germline assignment: CDR1 WNHNN and CDR2 SYGVQD (reference sequence). Unmatched junction bases numbered 7, after V lost 2 bases and J lost 2 bases. The CDR3 has 17 residues. The CDR3 loop is CASSEGGQGGSQETQYF. CDR3 coding DNA: TGCGCCAGCAGTGAGGGGGGACAGGGGGGATCTCAAGAGACCCAGTACTTC.

The chain joins TRBV27 to TRBJ2-1; D possibly corresponds to TRBD2 (5 bases). Germline values: CDR1 MNHEY, CDR2 SMNVEV (reference sequence). The CDR3 sequence is 12 residues long. Trimming cost V 3 bases and J 9 bases, with 9 bases left between them. This chain's CDR3 is CASSFLAGEQFF. The CDR3 region has the DNA TGTGCCAGCAGTTTTCTAGCAGGTGAGCAGTTCTTC.

The chain recombines TRBV6-5 with TRBJ1-4; TRBD1 might be the D (5 bases). This CDR3 is built from 14 residues. CDR1 is MNHEY, CDR2 SVGAGI, per germline. V dropped 2 bases and J dropped 8 bases, with 12 bases sitting between them. The chain's CDR3 is CASSYGQGREKLFF. CDR3 nucleotides: TGTGCCAGCAGTTACGGCCAGGGCCGGGAAAAACTGTTTTTT.

The rearrangement links TRBV18 to TRBJ1-3; TRBD1 agrees at 9 bases. V trimming: 6 bases; J trimming: 3 bases; junction bases outside the gene matches: 9. The CDR3 consists of 16 residues. Germline CDR1 reads KGHSH; CDR2 reads LQKENI. CDR3 coding DNA: TGTGCCAGCTCGACCACAGGGGGCTTTGGTGGAAACACCATATATTTT. Translating gives CASSTTGGFGGNTIYF.

This clone was counted between two and nine times. This chain uses TRBV28 with TRBJ1-1, with D possibly matching TRBD1 (5 bases). In germline, CDR1 is MDHEN, CDR2 SYDVKM. V lost 3 bases to trimming and J lost 1 base, with 12 bases between them. The CDR3 loop spans 15 amino acids. The CDR3 protein is CASSFLDRENTEAFF. The CDR3 coding sequence is TGTGCCAGCAGTTTCCTTGACAGAGAGAACACTGAAGCTTTCTTT.